The T cell receptor beta chain described here comes from a study of blood T cell repertoires in COVID-19. Study-wide context: The United States, Italy and Spain provided the acute and convalescent COVID-19 samples.

Enrolment of Seattle patients took place during active infection, and they were followed longitudinally. This CDR3 spans 12 amino acids. V lost 5 bases and J 8 bases, leaving 15 bases between the germline ends. In germline, CDR1 is GTSNPN, CDR2 SVGIG (reference sequence). Original data processing: How many nucleated cells were present was estimated from reference gene primer amplification. Measured with immunoSEQ multiplex PCR; TCRdb has only the in-frame clones, and not every one. V and J calls and clone size are as listed in that table; D and trimming were resolved from the DNA. The repertoire holds just under 350,000 clones, with around 87% as singletons.

V gene TRBV30 combines with J gene TRBJ1-2, with D maybe TRBD1 (6 bases). Input material: peripheral blood. The TCR sequence derives from a woman in her forties or fifties with COVID-19, enrolled during active disease. This chain's CDR3 is CAWGTKGGGYTF. The CDR3 DNA is TGTGCCTGGGGTACCAAGGGGGGGGGCTACACCTTC.